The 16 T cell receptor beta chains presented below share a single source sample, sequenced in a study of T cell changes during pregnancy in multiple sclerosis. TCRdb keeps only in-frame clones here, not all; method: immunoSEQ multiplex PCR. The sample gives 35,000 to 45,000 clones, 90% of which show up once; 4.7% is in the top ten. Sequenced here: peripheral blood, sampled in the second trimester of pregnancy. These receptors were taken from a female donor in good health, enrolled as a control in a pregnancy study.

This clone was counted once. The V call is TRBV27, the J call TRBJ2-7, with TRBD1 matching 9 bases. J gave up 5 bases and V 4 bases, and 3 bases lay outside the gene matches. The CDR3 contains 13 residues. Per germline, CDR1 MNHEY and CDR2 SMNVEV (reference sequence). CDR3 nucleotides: TGTGCCAGCAGTTGGACAGGGGACCACGAGCAGTACTTC. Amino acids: CASSWTGDHEQYF.

The CDR3 nucleotides are TGCGCCAGCAGCCCACGACAGGGCAACTATGGCTACACCTTC. It translates to CASSPRQGNYGYTF. The chain has TRBV4-1 and TRBJ1-2; 7 nucleotides line up with TRBD1. Per germline, CDR1 MGHRA and CDR2 YSYEKL. The V gene end was trimmed by 4 bases and the J gene end by 2 bases; junction bases not matched to a gene: 4. The CDR3 has 14 residues.

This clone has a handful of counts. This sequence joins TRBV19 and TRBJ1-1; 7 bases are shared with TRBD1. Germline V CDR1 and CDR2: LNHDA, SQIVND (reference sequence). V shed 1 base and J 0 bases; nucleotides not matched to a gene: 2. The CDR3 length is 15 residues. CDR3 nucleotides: TGTGCCAGTAGTATAGGGGGACAGATGAACACTGAAGCTTTCTTT. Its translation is CASSIGGQMNTEAFF.

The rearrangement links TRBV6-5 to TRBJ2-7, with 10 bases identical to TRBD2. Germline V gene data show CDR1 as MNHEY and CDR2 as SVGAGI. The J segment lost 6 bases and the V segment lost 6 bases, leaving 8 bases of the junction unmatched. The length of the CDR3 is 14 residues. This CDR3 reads CASRAGGLSREQYF. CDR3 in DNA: TGTGCCAGCAGAGCGGGAGGGCTTTCCCGCGAGCAGTACTTC.

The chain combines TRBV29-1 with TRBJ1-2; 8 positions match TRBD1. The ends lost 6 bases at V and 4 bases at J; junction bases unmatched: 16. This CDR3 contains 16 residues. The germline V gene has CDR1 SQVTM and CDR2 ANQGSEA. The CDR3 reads CSVRTRGQGSSYGYTF. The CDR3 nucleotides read TGCAGCGTCCGAACTCGAGGACAGGGCTCCTCCTATGGCTACACCTTC.

The CDR3 DNA follows: TGTGCCAGCAGCGTAGTCGGAGTGAACACCGGGGAGCTGTTTTTT. Translated, it gives CASSVVGVNTGELFF. This rearrangement joins TRBV9 to TRBJ2-2; D is unresolved. This CDR3 has 15 residues. Germline V gives CDR1 SGDLS, CDR2 YYNGEE. Between the trimmed V and J ends, which lost 0 bases and 1 base, there was a span of 7 bases.

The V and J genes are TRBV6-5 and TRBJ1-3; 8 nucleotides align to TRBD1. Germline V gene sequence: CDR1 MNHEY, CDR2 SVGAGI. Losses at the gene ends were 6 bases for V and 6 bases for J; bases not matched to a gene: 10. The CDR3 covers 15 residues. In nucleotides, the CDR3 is TGTGCCAGCAGCCGACAGGGGAAATTTGAAAACACCATATATTTT. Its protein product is CASSRQGKFENTIYF.

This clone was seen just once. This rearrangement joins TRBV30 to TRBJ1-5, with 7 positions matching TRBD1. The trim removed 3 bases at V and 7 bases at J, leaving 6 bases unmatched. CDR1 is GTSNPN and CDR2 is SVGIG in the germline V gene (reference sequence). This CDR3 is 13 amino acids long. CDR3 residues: CAWSTGQRQPQHF. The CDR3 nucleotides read TGTGCCTGGAGCACGGGACAGAGACAGCCCCAGCATTTT.

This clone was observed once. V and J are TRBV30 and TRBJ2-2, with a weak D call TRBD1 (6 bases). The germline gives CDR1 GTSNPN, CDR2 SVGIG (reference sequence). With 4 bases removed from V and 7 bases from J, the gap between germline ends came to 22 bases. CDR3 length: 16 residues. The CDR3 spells CAWKKQGFAFIGELFF. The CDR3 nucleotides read TGTGCCTGGAAGAAACAGGGCTTCGCTTTTATCGGGGAGCTGTTTTTT.

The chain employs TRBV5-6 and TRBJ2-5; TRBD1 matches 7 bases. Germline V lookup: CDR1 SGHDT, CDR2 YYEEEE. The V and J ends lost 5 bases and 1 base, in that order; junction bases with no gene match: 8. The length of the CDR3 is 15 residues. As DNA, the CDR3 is TGTGCCAGCAGGGGGACAGCCTCCTTCCAAGAGACCCAGTACTTC. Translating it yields CASRGTASFQETQYF.

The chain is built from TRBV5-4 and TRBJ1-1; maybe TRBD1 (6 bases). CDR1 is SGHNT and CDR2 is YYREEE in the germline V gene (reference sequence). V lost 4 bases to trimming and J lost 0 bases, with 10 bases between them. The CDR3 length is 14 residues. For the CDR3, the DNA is TGTGCCAGCAGCCCGGACAGTCTGAACACTGAAGCTTTCTTT. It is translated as CASSPDSLNTEAFF.

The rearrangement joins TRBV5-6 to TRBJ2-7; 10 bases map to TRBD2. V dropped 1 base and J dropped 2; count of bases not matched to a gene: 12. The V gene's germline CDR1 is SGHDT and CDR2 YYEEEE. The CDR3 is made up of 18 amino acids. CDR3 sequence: CASSLWLAGVSQAYEQYF. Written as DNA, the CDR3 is TGTGCCAGCAGCTTGTGGCTAGCGGGAGTAAGTCAGGCCTACGAGCAGTACTTC.

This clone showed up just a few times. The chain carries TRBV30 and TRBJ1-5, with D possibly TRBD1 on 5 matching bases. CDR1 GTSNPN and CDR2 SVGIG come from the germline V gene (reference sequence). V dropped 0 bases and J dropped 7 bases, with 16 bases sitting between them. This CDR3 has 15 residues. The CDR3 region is CAWSVGSGVSQPQHF. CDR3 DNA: TGTGCCTGGAGTGTGGGTTCGGGGGTTAGCCAGCCCCAGCATTTT.

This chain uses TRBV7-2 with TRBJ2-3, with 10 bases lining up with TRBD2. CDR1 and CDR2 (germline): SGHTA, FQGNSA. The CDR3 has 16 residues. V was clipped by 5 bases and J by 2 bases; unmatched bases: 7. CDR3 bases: TGTGCCAGCAGCCCCAGGACTAGCGGATACACAGATACGCAGTATTTT. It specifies CASSPRTSGYTDTQYF.

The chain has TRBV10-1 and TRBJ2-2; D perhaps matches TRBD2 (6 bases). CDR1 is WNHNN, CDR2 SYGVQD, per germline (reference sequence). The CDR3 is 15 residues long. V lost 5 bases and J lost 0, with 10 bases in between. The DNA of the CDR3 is TGCGCCAGCAGTTCCGGGACTGCGAACACCGGGGAGCTGTTTTTT. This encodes CASSSGTANTGELFF.

This chain's CDR3 is CASSPRSKSLSSYEQYF. The DNA of the CDR3 is TGTGCCAGCAGCCCGCGGTCTAAAAGCCTCTCGAGCTACGAGCAGTACTTC. The chain recombines TRBV7-6 with TRBJ2-7; D ambiguous. From germline, CDR1 is SGHVS and CDR2 FNYEAQ. This CDR3 is built from 17 residues. V was trimmed by 5 bases and J by 3 bases, leaving 23 bases between them.